This TCR beta chain was documented in a study of glioma-infiltrating T cells after dendritic cell vaccination. CDR3 length: 15 residues. Germline V lookup: CDR1 SGDLS, CDR2 YYNGEE. Trimming removed 1 base from V and 4 bases from J, with 14 bases in between. In this sample, this clone turned up once. Repertoires were generated with immunoSEQ multiplex PCR, while TCRdb's copy carries only in-frame clones and drops some. Seen here are just under 100,000 clones, 75% to 90% observed once, and the top ten hold approximately 5.4%. The sample's time point: after dendritic cell vaccination, including at tumor progression/relapse.

The gene calls are TRBV9 and TRBJ1-1; D may be TRBD1 (6 bases). The sequencing here drew on blood, taken after dendritic cell vaccination. This clonotype was sampled from a human donor with glioblastoma. CDR3 nucleotide sequence: TGTGCCAGCAGCGTACAGACAGGCAAACTCACTGAAGCTTTCTTT. Translating gives CASSVQTGKLTEAFF.